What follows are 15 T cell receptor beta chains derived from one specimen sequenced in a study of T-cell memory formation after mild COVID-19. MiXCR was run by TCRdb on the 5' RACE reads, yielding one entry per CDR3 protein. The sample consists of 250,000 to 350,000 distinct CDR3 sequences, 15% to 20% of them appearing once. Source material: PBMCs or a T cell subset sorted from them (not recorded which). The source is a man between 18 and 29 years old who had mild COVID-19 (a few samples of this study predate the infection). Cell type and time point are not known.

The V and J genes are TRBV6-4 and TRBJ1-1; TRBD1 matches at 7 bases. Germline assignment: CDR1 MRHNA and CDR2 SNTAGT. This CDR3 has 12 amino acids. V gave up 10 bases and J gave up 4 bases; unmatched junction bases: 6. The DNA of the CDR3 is TGTGCCACACAGGGGAGGCTCACTGAAGCTTTCTTT. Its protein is CATQGRLTEAFF.

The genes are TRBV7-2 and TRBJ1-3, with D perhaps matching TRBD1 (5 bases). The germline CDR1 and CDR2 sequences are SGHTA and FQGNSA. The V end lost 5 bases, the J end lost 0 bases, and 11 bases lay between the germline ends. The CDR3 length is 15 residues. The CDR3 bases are TGTGCCAGCAGCGCAGATCAGGGCTCTGGAAACACCATATATTTT. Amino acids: CASSADQGSGNTIYF.

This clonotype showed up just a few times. DNA of the CDR3: TGTGCCAGCTCACCAGAGAACACTGAAGCTTTCTTT. As protein: CASSPENTEAFF. This sequence joins TRBV18 and TRBJ1-1; D not certain. The ends were cut back, 2 bases at V and 1 base at J, with 2 bases in the middle. The CDR3 totals 12 residues. The germline V gene encodes CDR1 KGHSH and CDR2 LQKENI.

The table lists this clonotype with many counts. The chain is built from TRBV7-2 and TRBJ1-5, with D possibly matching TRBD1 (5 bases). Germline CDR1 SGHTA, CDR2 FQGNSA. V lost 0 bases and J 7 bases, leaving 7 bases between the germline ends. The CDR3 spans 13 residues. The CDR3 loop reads CASSLAGEQPQHF. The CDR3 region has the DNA TGTGCCAGCAGCTTAGCGGGGGAACAGCCCCAGCATTTT.

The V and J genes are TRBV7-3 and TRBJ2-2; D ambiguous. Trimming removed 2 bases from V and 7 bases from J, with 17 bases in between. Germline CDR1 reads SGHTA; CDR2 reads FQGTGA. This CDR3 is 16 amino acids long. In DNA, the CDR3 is TGTGCCAGCAGCTTAGTTTCCGGTGCCGCGAGCGGGGAGCTGTTTTTT. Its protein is CASSLVSGAASGELFF.

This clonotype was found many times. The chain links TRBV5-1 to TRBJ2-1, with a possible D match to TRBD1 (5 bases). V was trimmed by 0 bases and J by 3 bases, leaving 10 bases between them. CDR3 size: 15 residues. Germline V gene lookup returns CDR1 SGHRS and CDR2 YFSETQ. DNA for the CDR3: TGCGCCAGCAGCTTGGTAGGGGTCGTCTACAATGAGCAGTTCTTC. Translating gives CASSLVGVVYNEQFF.

The CDR3 DNA reads TGTGCCAGCCCGGGAAAATTGAACACCGGGGAGCTGTTTTTT. This codes for CASPGKLNTGELFF. V usage is TRBV7-2 and J usage is TRBJ2-2; perhaps TRBD2 as D (5 bases). The CDR3 is 14 amino acids. V was pared by 8 bases and J by 1 base, with 11 bases between. The germline gives CDR1 SGHTA, CDR2 FQGNSA.

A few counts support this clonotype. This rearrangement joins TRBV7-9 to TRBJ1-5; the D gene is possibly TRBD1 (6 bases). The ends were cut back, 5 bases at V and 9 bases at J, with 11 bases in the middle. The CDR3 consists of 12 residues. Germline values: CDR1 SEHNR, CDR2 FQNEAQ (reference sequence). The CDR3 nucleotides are TGTGCCAGCAGCGTCGGGGGCCCGCCCCAGCATTTT. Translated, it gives CASSVGGPPQHF.

The CDR3 region has the DNA TGTGCCAGCAGCCCCCGGGGGGACGGCTATGGCTACACCTTC. Protein product: CASSPRGDGYGYTF. The chain combines TRBV9 with TRBJ1-2, with D possibly TRBD1 on 5 matching bases. Germline V lookup: CDR1 SGDLS, CDR2 YYNGEE. V lost 4 bases and J 4 bases, leaving 14 bases between the germline ends. This CDR3 has 14 amino acids.

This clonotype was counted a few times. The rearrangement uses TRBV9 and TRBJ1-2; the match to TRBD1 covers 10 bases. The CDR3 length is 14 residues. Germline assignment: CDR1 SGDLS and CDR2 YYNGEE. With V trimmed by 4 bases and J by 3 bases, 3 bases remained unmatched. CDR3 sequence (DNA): TGTGCCAGCAGCAGAGGACAGGGGGACTATGGCTACACCTTC. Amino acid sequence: CASSRGQGDYGYTF.

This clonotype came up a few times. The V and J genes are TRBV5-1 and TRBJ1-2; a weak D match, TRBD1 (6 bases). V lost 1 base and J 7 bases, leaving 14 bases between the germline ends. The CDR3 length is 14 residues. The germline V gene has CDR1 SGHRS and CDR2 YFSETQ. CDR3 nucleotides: TGCGCCAGCAGCTTGCCCAACAGGGAATCTGGCTACACCTTC. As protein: CASSLPNRESGYTF.

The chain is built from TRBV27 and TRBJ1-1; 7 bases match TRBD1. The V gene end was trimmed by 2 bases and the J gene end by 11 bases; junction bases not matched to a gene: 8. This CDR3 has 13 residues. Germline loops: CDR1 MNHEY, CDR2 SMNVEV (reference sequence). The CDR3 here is CASSLKPRGPAFF. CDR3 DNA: TGTGCCAGCAGTTTAAAACCGAGGGGGCCGGCTTTCTTT.

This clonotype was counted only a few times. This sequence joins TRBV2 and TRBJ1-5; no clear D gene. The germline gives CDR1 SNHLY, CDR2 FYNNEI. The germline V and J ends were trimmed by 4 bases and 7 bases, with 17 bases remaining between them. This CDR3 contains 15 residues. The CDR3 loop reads CASSAGPSREQPQHF. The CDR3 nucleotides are TGTGCCAGCAGTGCCGGGCCCTCCCGAGAACAGCCCCAGCATTTT.

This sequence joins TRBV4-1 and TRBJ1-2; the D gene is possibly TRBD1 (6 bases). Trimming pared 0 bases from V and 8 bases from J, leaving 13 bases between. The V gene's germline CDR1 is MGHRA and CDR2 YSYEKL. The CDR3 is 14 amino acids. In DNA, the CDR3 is TGCGCCAGCAGCCAAGATCAGGGCAGGGGCGGCTACACCTTC. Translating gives CASSQDQGRGGYTF.

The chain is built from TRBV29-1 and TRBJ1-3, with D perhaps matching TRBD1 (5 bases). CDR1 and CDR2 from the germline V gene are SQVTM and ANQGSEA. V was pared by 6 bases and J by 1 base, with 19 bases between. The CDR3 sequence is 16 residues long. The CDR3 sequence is CSVGTDPGFSGNTIYF. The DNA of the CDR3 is TGCAGCGTGGGGACGGACCCAGGGTTTTCTGGAAACACCATATATTTT.